This T cell receptor beta chain was identified in a study of naive and memory T cell subsets. Overall study findings and caveats: A clonotype means one alpha or beta sequence, not an alpha/beta pair.

Both TRBC1 and TRBC2 were covered by a beta constant-region primer of two equimolar oligonucleotides. TCRdb analysed the UMI-ligation and nested PCR reads with MiXCR anew, one entry per CDR3 protein. The data contain roughly 21,000 distinct CDR3 sequences, about 11% of them singletons. In the case of this clonotype: Its antigen is undetermined.

The CDR3 spans 15 residues. V shed 0 bases and J shed 5 bases, with 11 bases lying between them. CDR1 is LGHNA, CDR2 YNFKEQ, per germline. The gene calls are TRBV4-2 and TRBJ2-1; D may be TRBD1 or TRBD2 (5 bases each). The clonotype originates from a human donor in good health. Sequences were obtained from central memory CD8+ T cells from blood. The CDR3 is CASSQDRRDHNEQFF. The CDR3 DNA reads as TGTGCCAGCAGCCAAGATCGCAGGGACCACAATGAGCAGTTCTTC.